A selection of T cell receptor beta chains follows, all from one sample in a study of blood T cell repertoires in COVID-19. Only in-frame clones appear in the TCRdb table, and some are missing; sequencing was by immunoSEQ multiplex PCR. Of roughly 100,000 clones listed, roughly four fifths are singletons. The sequenced material came from peripheral blood. These receptors were obtained from a man in his 60s with acute or convalescent COVID-19. The CDR3 runs from the conserved cysteine through the conserved F or W. For some rows the clone size is stated as once, few or many, or as a class when expanded; others skip it.

>.|TRBV7-3
CASSLNSREQFF
>.|TRBV6-5
CASSSGTDQGREQYF
>.|TRBV19
CASSTSNTEAFF
>.|TRBV14
CASSLGTRINSPLHF
>.|TRBV5-1
CASSLGTSGRLDTQYF
>.|TRBV7-3
CASSLMGGTSYNEQFF
>.|TRBV4-1
CASSQDKATLSNQPQHF
>.|TRBV27
CASSLRWGQAQYF
>.|TRBV6-5
CASSYSLTSTDTQYF
>.|TRBV23-1
CASSQSSGSPLHF
>.|TRBV5-5
CASSPGTGLYEQYF
>.|TRBV5-1
CASKLAPGDNTEAFF
>.|TRBV24-1
CATSDPGTSGGEEQFF
>.|TRBV6-1
CASSAGLAGGPKNIQYF
>.|TRBV28
CASIAPASGRAREQFF
>.|TRBV19
CASKWTERGTEAFF
>.|TRBV6-5
CASSRTENEKLFF
>once|TRBV6-5
CASSLRGHTTDTQYF
>.|TRBV9
CASSASSGGPDSPLHF
>.|TRBV27
CASSYLKSGSYNEQFF
>.|TRBV28
CASSLRLGTGLNEKLFF
>.|TRBV5-1
CASSFRGEGEQFF
>.|TRBV2
CAIPRTVRLGGYTF
>.|TRBV5-8
CASSGPGLRNTEAFF
>.|TRBV18
CASSLWSYYEQYF
>.|TRBV6-4
CASSTQVNTEAFF
>.|TRBV12-5
CASGLGAARSYNEQFF
>.|TRBV7-2
CASSLGFSGSSGEQYF
>once|TRBV7-8
CASSPTRRGDTEAFF
>.|TRBV18
CASSPPRTVNTEAFF
>.|TRBV6-2/TRBV6-3
CASSYRQGKAFF
>.|TRBV29-1
CSVEKGTSGGTDTQYF
>.|TRBV10-3
CAISSTGENGYTF
>.|TRBV28
CASSSIETSSYNEQFF
>.|TRBV7-8
CASSLGQWGNQPQHF
>.|TRBV4-3
CASSQGTGQGGYTF
>few|TRBV7-9
CASSLAGTEEPQHF
>few|TRBV10-2
CATLLSGQDTQYF
>.|TRBV5-6
CASSFPGQGAIYEQYF
>few|TRBV3-1/TRBV3-2
CASSPQGNGNTEAFF
>.|TRBV6-1
CASSESRTSGGGEKLFF
>.|TRBV5-6
CASSLTGAGWDTGELFF
>.|TRBV24-1
CATSDGRGLGNTIYF
>.|TRBV4-1
CASSQDSRAYEQFF
>few|TRBV18
CASSSLAGSNTGELFF
>.|TRBV7-9
CASSGRQGAGNTEAFF
>.|TRBV29-1
CSVEDWQCTEAFF
>.|TRBV5-1
CASSSGTSGSHEQYF
>.|TRBV14
CASSQDWGGTEAFF
>.|TRBV20-1
CSAGSGDTQYF
>many|TRBV14
CASSQEISGQETQYF
>.|TRBV20-1
CSASGGKLNTEAFF
>.|TRBV27
CASSLRPAEGNSPLHF
>.|TRBV7-2
CASSLMGSGLEDTQYF